This is a list of T cell receptor beta chains from one sample in a study of glioma-infiltrating T cells after dendritic cell vaccination. Assay: immunoSEQ multiplex PCR; the TCRdb copy retains only in-frame clones and omits some. The data contain 20,000 or so clones, over 85% of them singletons. The sample here was blood, taken after dendritic cell vaccination. The receptors were gathered from a human donor with glioblastoma. CDR3s include the opening cysteine and the closing phenylalanine or tryptophan. A D gene is named only where the DNA matches it firmly. Size is stated for part of the rows, as once, few or many counts, or as a class when the clone is expanded.

v_call,d_call,clone_size,j_call,cdr3_aa,cdr3_nt
TRBV19,TRBD2,.,TRBJ2-1,CASSIFSGTRGNEQFF,TGTGCCAGTAGTATTTTCTCGGGGACTAGGGGCAATGAGCAGTTCTTC
TRBV4-2,.,once,TRBJ1-2,CASSQDPGKGGAIGYTF,TGTGCCAGCAGCCAAGATCCGGGGAAAGGAGGGGCTATTGGCTACACCTTC
TRBV18,.,.,TRBJ1-1,CASSLREVATEAFF,TGTGCCAGCTCACTGAGGGAAGTTGCGACTGAAGCTTTCTTT
TRBV6-1,.,once,TRBJ2-1,CASSEFNTGTGVYSGGDEQFF,TGTGCCAGCAGTGAATTCAACACCGGGACAGGGGTTTATAGCGGGGGCGATGAGCAGTTCTTC
TRBV19,TRBD1,.,TRBJ2-1,CASSIGQGVNEQFF,TGTGCCAGTAGTATTGGACAGGGGGTCAATGAGCAGTTCTTC
TRBV5-1,.,.,TRBJ2-7,CASSPAPAPYEQYF,TGCGCCAGCTCTCCAGCGCCGGCCCCCTACGAGCAGTACTTC
TRBV11-3,.,.,TRBJ2-3,CASSWTTSTDTQYF,TGTGCCAGCAGCTGGACAACAAGCACAGATACGCAGTATTTT
TRBV30,TRBD2,.,TRBJ2-1,CAWLLAGGPNEQFF,TGTGCCTGGCTCCTAGCGGGGGGGCCGAATGAGCAGTTCTTC
TRBV6-1,.,.,TRBJ1-5,CASSEAGGGNQPQHF,TGTGCCAGCAGTGAAGCAGGGGGGGGGAATCAGCCCCAGCATTTT
TRBV5-5,.,few,TRBJ1-3,CASSFYSSGNTIYF,TGTGCCAGCAGCTTTTACAGCTCTGGAAACACCATATATTTT
TRBV5-5,.,.,TRBJ2-1,CASSFALGANNEQFF,TGTGCCAGCAGCTTCGCGTTGGGGGCAAACAATGAGCAGTTCTTC
TRBV30,TRBD1,.,TRBJ1-6,CAWSVVGTGGSPLHF,TGTGCCTGGAGTGTTGTCGGGACAGGGGGCTCACCCCTCCACTTT
TRBV5-1,TRBD1,.,TRBJ2-7,CASSLERQGSSYEQYF,TGCGCCAGCAGCTTGGAGCGACAGGGGAGCTCCTACGAGCAGTACTTC
TRBV15,.,.,TRBJ2-2,CATSRYGGELFF,TGTGCCACCAGCAGATACGGCGGGGAGCTGTTTTTT
TRBV6-1,.,.,TRBJ1-5,CASSLGGGEQPQHF,TGTGCCAGCAGTTTGGGGGGGGGCGAACAGCCCCAGCATTTT
TRBV7-2,TRBD1,.,TRBJ2-7,CASSTYDDTWDRAYEQYF,TGTGCCAGCAGTACATATGACGACACCTGGGACAGGGCCTACGAGCAGTACTTC
TRBV4-1,TRBD2,.,TRBJ2-5,CASSQKNSGGAETQYF,TGCGCCAGCAGCCAAAAGAACAGCGGGGGGGCGGAGACCCAGTACTTC
TRBV6-5,.,.,TRBJ1-6,CASGGSSYNSPLHF,TGTGCCAGCGGGGGGTCCTCCTATAATTCCCCCCTCCACTTT
TRBV5-1,.,.,TRBJ1-1,CASKLMDSNTEAFF,TGCGCCAGCAAGTTAATGGACTCGAACACTGAAGCTTTCTTT
TRBV7-9,TRBD1,.,TRBJ1-3,CASSAQGAVAGNTIYF,TGTGCCAGCAGCGCACAGGGGGCAGTAGCTGGAAACACCATATATTTT
TRBV11-2,.,.,TRBJ2-7,CASSPLTGSYEQYF,TGTGCCAGCAGCCCACTAACTGGCTCCTACGAGCAGTACTTC
TRBV5-1,.,.,TRBJ2-2,CASSLGSGHQTGELFF,TGCGCCAGCAGCTTGGGATCAGGCCACCAAACCGGGGAGCTGTTTTTT
TRBV12-5,TRBD1,.,TRBJ2-7,CASGLVPLGQLPYEQYF,TGTGCTAGTGGTTTGGTCCCACTGGGACAGTTGCCCTACGAGCAGTACTTC
TRBV19,.,.,TRBJ1-5,CASSLPVTVNQPQHF,TGTGCCAGTAGTCTCCCCGTGACAGTCAATCAGCCCCAGCATTTT
TRBV6-5,TRBD1,.,TRBJ2-1,CASGQGAYNEQFF,TGTGCCAGTGGACAGGGGGCTTACAATGAGCAGTTCTTC
TRBV5-6,.,.,TRBJ1-2,CASSSPSKGYTF,TGTGCCAGCAGCTCCCCCTCTAAGGGCTACACCTTC
TRBV27,TRBD1,.,TRBJ1-5,CASRTGGGNQPQHF,TGTGCCAGCAGGACAGGGGGTGGCAATCAGCCCCAGCATTTT
TRBV5-4,TRBD1,.,TRBJ2-1,CASKPGQGTNEQFF,TGTGCCAGCAAGCCGGGACAGGGAACCAATGAGCAGTTCTTC
TRBV4-1,TRBD2,few,TRBJ2-2,CASSQPSGGPTGELFF,TGCGCCAGCAGCCAACCTAGCGGGGGGCCCACCGGGGAGCTGTTTTTT
TRBV10-2,.,.,TRBJ1-1,CASGSLLGANTEAFF,TGCGCCAGCGGATCTCTCCTGGGGGCGAACACTGAAGCTTTCTTT
TRBV19,.,.,TRBJ2-2,CASSPGHPSGELFF,TGTGCCAGTAGTCCGGGACACCCATCCGGGGAGCTGTTTTTT
TRBV9,TRBD2,once,TRBJ2-7,CASSVGSGGLSPSEQYF,TGTGCCAGCAGCGTAGGTAGCGGGGGCCTCTCCCCTTCCGAGCAGTACTTC
TRBV5-1,.,.,TRBJ1-3,CASSLDSISGNTIYF,TGCGCCAGCAGCTTGGACTCTATATCTGGAAACACCATATATTTT
TRBV25-1,.,.,TRBJ1-2,CASSSPGGAVEGYTF,TGTGCCAGCAGTTCCCCTGGAGGGGCAGTAGAGGGCTACACCTTC
TRBV18,TRBD2,.,TRBJ2-1,CATVGLAGNNEQFF,TGTGCCACCGTCGGACTAGCGGGGAACAATGAGCAGTTCTTC
TRBV13,TRBD2,.,TRBJ2-3,CASSTQRGGFTDTQYF,TGTGCCAGCAGCACGCAGCGGGGGGGCTTTACAGATACGCAGTATTTT
TRBV2,.,.,TRBJ1-4,CASRRWQTRNEKLFF,TGTGCCAGCAGAAGGTGGCAGACTAGAAATGAAAAACTGTTTTTT
TRBV5-6,.,.,TRBJ2-1,CASSRPPGVIYNEQFF,TGTGCCAGCAGTCGCCCGCCAGGGGTGATCTACAATGAGCAGTTCTTC
TRBV5-1,.,.,TRBJ1-1,CASSLAQTNTEAFF,TGCGCCAGCAGCTTGGCACAGACGAACACTGAAGCTTTCTTT
TRBV19,.,.,TRBJ1-1,CASSINVGSRAEAFF,TGTGCCAGTAGTATTAATGTGGGGAGTAGGGCTGAAGCTTTCTTT
TRBV5-1,.,.,TRBJ1-6,CASSLASGRDSPLHF,TGCGCCAGCAGCTTGGCCTCAGGGAGGGATTCACCCCTCCACTTT
TRBV19,.,.,TRBJ1-6,CASSIGAGFDSPLHF,TGTGCCAGTAGTATAGGAGCAGGCTTCGATTCACCCCTCCACTTT
TRBV11-3,.,.,TRBJ1-6,CASSISLDSPLHF,TGTGCCAGCAGCATAAGCCTAGATTCACCCCTCCACTTT
TRBV14,.,.,TRBJ2-3,CASSLYRDTQYF,TGTGCCAGCAGCCTATATAGAGATACGCAGTATTTT
TRBV6-5,.,.,TRBJ2-7,CASSYGRTGNEQYF,TGTGCCAGCAGTTACGGAAGAACAGGGAACGAGCAGTACTTC
TRBV5-8,.,once,TRBJ2-7,CASSGATFRDSYEQYF,TGTGCCAGCAGCGGGGCGACATTTAGGGATTCCTACGAGCAGTACTTC
TRBV9,TRBD2,.,TRBJ2-5,CASGGGGLAGAQETQYF,TGTGCCAGCGGAGGGGGGGGACTAGCGGGGGCTCAAGAGACCCAGTACTTC
TRBV25-1,.,.,TRBJ1-1,CASTSGGREAFF,TGTGCCAGCACCAGCGGAGGACGGGAAGCTTTCTTT
TRBV6-4,TRBD2,.,TRBJ2-1,CASSEELAGGNEQFF,TGTGCCAGCAGTGAAGAGCTAGCGGGTGGAAATGAGCAGTTCTTC